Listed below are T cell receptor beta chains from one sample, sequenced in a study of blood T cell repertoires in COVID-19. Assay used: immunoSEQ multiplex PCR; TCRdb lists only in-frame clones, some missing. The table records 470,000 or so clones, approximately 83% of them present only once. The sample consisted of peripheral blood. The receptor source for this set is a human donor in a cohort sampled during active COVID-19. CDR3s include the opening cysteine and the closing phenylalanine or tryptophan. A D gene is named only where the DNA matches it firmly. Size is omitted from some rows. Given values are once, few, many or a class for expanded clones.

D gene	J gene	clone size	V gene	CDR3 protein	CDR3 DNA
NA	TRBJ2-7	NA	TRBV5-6	CASSLGPGNYEQYF	TGTGCCAGCAGCTTGGGCCCGGGGAACTACGAGCAGTACTTC
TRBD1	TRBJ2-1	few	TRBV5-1	CASSLGQGPYEQFF	TGCGCCAGCAGCTTGGGACAGGGGCCCTATGAGCAGTTCTTC
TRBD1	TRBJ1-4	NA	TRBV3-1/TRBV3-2	CASSRGTATNEKLFF	TGTGCCAGCAGCCGAGGGACAGCAACTAATGAAAAACTGTTTTTT
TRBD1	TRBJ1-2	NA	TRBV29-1	CSVEAQGGGYTF	TGCAGCGTTGAAGCACAGGGGGGCGGCTACACCTTC
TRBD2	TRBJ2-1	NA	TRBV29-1	CSVDGTSGAYNEQFF	TGCAGCGTCGATGGGACTAGCGGAGCCTACAATGAGCAGTTCTTC
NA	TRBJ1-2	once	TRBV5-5	CASSLSPAGNNYGYTF	TGTGCCAGCAGCTTGTCCCCGGCGGGAAATAACTATGGCTACACCTTC
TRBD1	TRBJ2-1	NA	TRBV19	CASSIPLGDRYNEQFF	TGTGCCAGTAGTATCCCCCTTGGGGACAGATACAATGAGCAGTTCTTC
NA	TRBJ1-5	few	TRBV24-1	CATSDYERGQPQHF	TGTGCCACCAGTGATTATGAAAGGGGTCAGCCCCAGCATTTT
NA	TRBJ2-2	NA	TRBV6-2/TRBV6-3	CASSYVQTAGGELFF	TGTGCCAGCAGTTACGTCCAAACCGCGGGCGGGGAGCTGTTTTTT
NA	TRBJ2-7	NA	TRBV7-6	CASSLEFRADEQYF	TGTGCCAGCAGCTTAGAGTTCAGGGCGGACGAGCAGTACTTC
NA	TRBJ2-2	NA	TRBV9	CASSVDLTPGGELFF	TGTGCCAGCAGCGTAGATCTCACCCCGGGCGGGGAGCTGTTTTTT
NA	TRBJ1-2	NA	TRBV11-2	CASSPGFGMSYGYTF	TGTGCCAGCAGCCCGGGGTTCGGGATGAGCTATGGCTACACCTTC
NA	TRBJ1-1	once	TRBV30	CAWSKKTPAMNTEAFF	TGTGCCTGGAGTAAGAAGACACCCGCCATGAACACTGAAGCTTTCTTT
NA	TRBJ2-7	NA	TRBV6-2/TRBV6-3	CASSYSQPQGYEQYF	TGTGCCAGCAGTTACTCGCAGCCACAGGGATACGAGCAGTACTTC
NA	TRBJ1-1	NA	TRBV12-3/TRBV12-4	CASSLYQYRSAFF	TGTGCCAGCAGTTTATATCAATACAGGTCAGCTTTCTTT
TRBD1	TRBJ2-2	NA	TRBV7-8	CASSLDRGTVPGELFF	TGTGCCAGCAGCCTTGACAGGGGTACAGTCCCCGGGGAGCTGTTTTTT
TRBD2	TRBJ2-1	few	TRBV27	CASSFNRAGESYNEQFF	TGTGCCAGCAGTTTCAATAGGGCGGGAGAGTCCTACAATGAGCAGTTCTTC
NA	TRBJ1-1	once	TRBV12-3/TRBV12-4	CATQFMNTEAFF	TGTGCCACCCAGTTCATGAACACTGAAGCTTTCTTT
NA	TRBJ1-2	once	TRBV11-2	CASSLDLGREIFF	TGTGCCAGCAGCTTAGATCTCGGCAGGGAAATCTTCTTC
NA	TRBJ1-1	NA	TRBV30	CAWSGTGGAEAFF	TGTGCCTGGAGTGGAACGGGGGGCGCTGAAGCTTTCTTT
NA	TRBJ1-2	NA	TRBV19	CASRIQLSQDGYTF	TGTGCCAGTAGAATACAGCTTTCCCAGGATGGCTACACCTTC
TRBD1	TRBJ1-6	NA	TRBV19	CASSPDRVVSPLHF	TGTGCCAGTAGCCCGGACAGGGTGGTTTCACCCCTCCACTTT
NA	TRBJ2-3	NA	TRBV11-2	CASSPTRATDTQYF	TGTGCCAGCAGCCCTACTCGAGCGACAGATACGCAGTATTTT
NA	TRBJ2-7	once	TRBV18	CASSPDPQSEQYF	TGTGCCAGCTCACCAGATCCGCAGTCGGAGCAGTACTTC
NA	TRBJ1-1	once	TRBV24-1	CATSASDINTEAFF	TGTGCCACCAGTGCTTCAGACATAAACACTGAAGCTTTCTTT
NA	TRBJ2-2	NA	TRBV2	CASSILRGSAGELFF	TGTGCCAGCAGTATCCTCAGGGGATCGGCCGGGGAGCTGTTTTTT
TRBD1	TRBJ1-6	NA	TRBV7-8	CASSFSGTGPINSPLHF	TGTGCCAGCAGCTTTTCCGGGACAGGCCCCATTAATTCACCCCTCCACTTT
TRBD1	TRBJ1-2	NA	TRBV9	CASSAGAPGGPSGYTF	TGTGCCAGCAGCGCTGGGGCCCCAGGGGGACCATCTGGCTACACCTTC
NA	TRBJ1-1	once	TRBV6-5	CASSQRVTGTEAFF	TGTGCCAGCAGCCAACGGGTGACAGGCACTGAAGCTTTCTTT
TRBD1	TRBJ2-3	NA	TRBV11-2	CASSPRTGGNTDTQYF	TGTGCCAGCAGCCCCCGGACAGGGGGCAACACAGATACGCAGTATTTT
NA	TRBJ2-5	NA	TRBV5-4	CASSSGLEETQYF	TGTGCCAGCAGCTCGGGACTCGAAGAGACCCAGTACTTC
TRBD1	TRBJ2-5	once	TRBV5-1	CASSLMATGAAETQYF	TGCGCCAGCAGCTTGATGGCGACAGGGGCTGCGGAGACCCAGTACTTC
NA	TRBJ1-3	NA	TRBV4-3	CASSQDRPTGGGNTIYF	TGCGCCAGCAGCCAAGATCGACCGACAGGTGGGGGAAACACCATATATTTT
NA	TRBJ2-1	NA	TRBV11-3	CASSQGSPNEQFF	TGTGCCAGCAGCCAGGGTTCGCCCAATGAGCAGTTCTTC
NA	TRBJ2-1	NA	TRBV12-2	CASRLEGPTGFNEQFF	TGTGCAAGTCGCTTAGAAGGCCCGACGGGGTTCAATGAGCAGTTCTTC
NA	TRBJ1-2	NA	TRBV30	CAWSSRPQDSRAGYTF	TGTGCCTGGAGCTCTCGGCCCCAGGACAGTCGAGCTGGCTACACCTTC